These T cell receptor beta chains were read from a single sample in a study of cytomegalovirus exposure and HLA in healthy donors. Clones were read by immunoSEQ multiplex PCR, and TCRdb kept only the in-frame ones, dropping some. The sample lists around 100,000 clones; over 60% were seen once. The sequenced material came from PBMCs. The receptors derive from a female donor in good health and CMV-seropositive. The CDR3 runs from the conserved cysteine through the conserved F or W. The D gene is left open where the match is weak. Some rows mark clone size as missing; the rest say once, few, many or name a class of expanded clone.

V: TRBV7-2
J: TRBJ1-2
D: TRBD1
size: .
DNA: TGTGCCAGCAGCTTAGCGATACAGGGGGCGCGAGGCTATGGCTACACCTTC
CDR3: CASSLAIQGARGYGYTF

V: TRBV5-6
J: TRBJ1-1
D: .
size: once
DNA: TGTGCCAGCAGCTTGGCCGAAGGCGGCAATTTTTTT
CDR3: CASSLAEGGNFF

V: TRBV10-1
J: TRBJ2-1
D: .
size: .
DNA: TGCGCCAGCAGTGAGTCGGCCCAGGGCGAGCAGTTCTTC
CDR3: CASSESAQGEQFF

V: TRBV12-2
J: TRBJ2-4
D: .
size: .
DNA: TGTGCAAGTCGCTTAGCGGATCCCCCGGGAATGCAACTTCTAGCCAAAAACATTCAGTACTTC
CDR3: CASRLADPPGMQLLAKNIQYF

V: TRBV5-6
J: TRBJ1-2
D: .
size: .
DNA: TGTGCCAGCAGCTTGGGCTCCCTACGGGGGTCTGGCTATGGCTACACCTTC
CDR3: CASSLGSLRGSGYGYTF

V: TRBV2
J: TRBJ1-5
D: .
size: .
DNA: TGTGCCAGCAGAAGGGACCCGACAGGAAGAGGGGGACAGCCCCAGCATTTT
CDR3: CASRRDPTGRGGQPQHF

V: TRBV30
J: TRBJ2-6
D: .
size: .
DNA: TGTGCCTGGAGTGTAGGGGGCTCTGGGGCCAACGTCCTGACTTTC
CDR3: CAWSVGGSGANVLTF

V: TRBV6-1
J: TRBJ2-7
D: .
size: .
DNA: TGTGCCAGCAGTGAAGAGGGGCCAACCTACGAGCAGTACTTC
CDR3: CASSEEGPTYEQYF

V: TRBV13
J: TRBJ2-1
D: TRBD1
size: .
DNA: TGTGCCAGCCTCACAATCCGGGACAGGGGGGGGGAGCAGTTCTTC
CDR3: CASLTIRDRGGEQFF

V: TRBV5-5
J: TRBJ2-3
D: TRBD2
size: .
DNA: TGTGCCAGCAGCGGGGGACTAGCGGGAACCACAGATACGCAGTATTTT
CDR3: CASSGGLAGTTDTQYF

V: TRBV5-6
J: TRBJ1-1
D: .
size: .
DNA: TGTGCCAGCAGCTATCGGGGTGGAGACACTGAAGCTTTCTTT
CDR3: CASSYRGGDTEAFF

V: TRBV7-7
J: TRBJ2-5
D: TRBD2
size: .
DNA: TGTGCCAGCAGCTTACAGCGGGGCCGTCGGGAGACCCAGTACTTC
CDR3: CASSLQRGRRETQYF

V: TRBV7-2
J: TRBJ1-1
D: .
size: .
DNA: TGTGCCAGCAGCTTAGAACTAGGGGGACGTCAGAACACTGAAGCTTTCTTT
CDR3: CASSLELGGRQNTEAFF

V: TRBV30
J: TRBJ2-2
D: .
size: .
DNA: TGTGCCTGGAGTAGGAGCGGGGAGCTGTTTTTT
CDR3: CAWSRSGELFF

V: TRBV27
J: TRBJ2-2
D: .
size: .
DNA: TGTGCCAGCAGTCCATACCCTCCCGGAGGGACCGGGGAGCTGTTTTTT
CDR3: CASSPYPPGGTGELFF

V: TRBV2
J: TRBJ2-5
D: .
size: few
DNA: TGTGCCAGCGCTGACTCGGTCCAAGAGACCCAGTACTTC
CDR3: CASADSVQETQYF

V: TRBV11-2
J: TRBJ1-1
D: .
size: .
DNA: TGTGCCAGCAGCTTAGGCCCAGGGAGGGGGAACACTGAAGCTTTCTTT
CDR3: CASSLGPGRGNTEAFF

V: TRBV19
J: TRBJ2-1
D: .
size: once
DNA: TGTGCCAGTAGTAGGGCCAGGGGCGCTCAGAATGAGCAGTTCTTC
CDR3: CASSRARGAQNEQFF

V: TRBV30
J: TRBJ2-7
D: TRBD2
size: .
DNA: TGTGCCTGGAAGGCGGGGGCCTACGAGCAGTACTTC
CDR3: CAWKAGAYEQYF

V: TRBV4-3
J: TRBJ1-1
D: .
size: few
DNA: TGCGCCAGCAGCCAAGATATGGGGTTGGGGAGACAAGCTTTCTTT
CDR3: CASSQDMGLGRQAFF

V: TRBV7-2
J: TRBJ1-2
D: TRBD1
size: .
DNA: TGTGCCAGCAGCCCGGACAGGGAAGGCTACACCTTC
CDR3: CASSPDREGYTF

V: TRBV6-5
J: TRBJ1-1
D: .
size: .
DNA: TGTGCCAGCAACGTGCAGGGGTCCACTGAAGCTTTCTTT
CDR3: CASNVQGSTEAFF

V: TRBV4-2
J: TRBJ2-2
D: TRBD2
size: .
DNA: TGTGCCAGCAGCCCCGGACTAGCGGGAGGGAGTGGCACCGGGGAGCTGTTTTTT
CDR3: CASSPGLAGGSGTGELFF

V: TRBV29-1
J: TRBJ2-1
D: TRBD2
size: .
DNA: TGCAGCGTTCTACCCCTTGGGGAGGGCTTTGAGCAGTTCTTC
CDR3: CSVLPLGEGFEQFF

V: TRBV7-9
J: TRBJ1-1
D: .
size: .
DNA: TGTGCCAGCAGCTTGAAGGGCGGGTACACTGAAGCTTTCTTT
CDR3: CASSLKGGYTEAFF

V: TRBV5-5
J: TRBJ1-2
D: .
size: .
DNA: TGTGCCAGCAGCTGGTCCGGCGGGACTAACTATGGCTACACCTTC
CDR3: CASSWSGGTNYGYTF

V: TRBV25-1
J: TRBJ2-7
D: .
size: .
DNA: TGTGCCAGCAGGGGGGGCTACGAGCAGTACTTC
CDR3: CASRGGYEQYF

V: TRBV6-6
J: TRBJ2-7
D: .
size: .
DNA: TGTGCCAGCACCCCGGGGGGCGAGGACGTAAGGCAGTACTTC
CDR3: CASTPGGEDVRQYF

V: TRBV6-5
J: TRBJ2-1
D: TRBD2
size: .
DNA: TGTGCCAGCAGACTGGGACTAGCGGCCTGGAATGAGCAGTTCTTC
CDR3: CASRLGLAAWNEQFF

V: TRBV25-1
J: TRBJ2-1
D: TRBD2
size: .
DNA: TGTGCCAGCAGAGGGACTAGCGGGAGTGTCAATGAGCAGTTCTTC
CDR3: CASRGTSGSVNEQFF

V: TRBV7-9
J: TRBJ2-5
D: TRBD1
size: once
DNA: TGTGCCAGCAGCTCGGGACAGGGAAAAGAGACCCAGTACTTC
CDR3: CASSSGQGKETQYF

V: TRBV30
J: TRBJ1-3
D: .
size: .
DNA: TGTGCCTGGAGGCGGGGGGGGACCGGAAACACCATATATTTT
CDR3: CAWRRGGTGNTIYF

V: TRBV7-9
J: TRBJ1-2
D: TRBD1
size: .
DNA: TGTGCCAGCAGCGATCCCGGGACAGGGAGAGCTAACTATGGCTACACCTTC
CDR3: CASSDPGTGRANYGYTF

V: TRBV7-9
J: TRBJ1-2
D: .
size: once
DNA: TGTTCCAGCAGCTTAGTAGTGAATGGCTACACCTTC
CDR3: CSSSLVVNGYTF

V: TRBV5-6
J: TRBJ2-7
D: .
size: .
DNA: TGTGCCAGCAGCTCCCCCGGGTCCGGATCCTACGAGCAGTACTTC
CDR3: CASSSPGSGSYEQYF

V: TRBV2
J: TRBJ2-1
D: TRBD2
size: .
DNA: TGTGCCTCAACGGGGGGTTTGGGCTACAATGAGCAGTTCTTC
CDR3: CASTGGLGYNEQFF

V: TRBV6-5
J: TRBJ2-7
D: TRBD2
size: .
DNA: TGTGCCAGCAGCAGACTAGCGGGAGTAGGCCACGAGCAGTACTTC
CDR3: CASSRLAGVGHEQYF

V: TRBV30
J: TRBJ2-2
D: TRBD1
size: .
DNA: TGTGCCTGGAGTGGCGGGGGACAGGGGTATGCCGGGGAGCTGTTTTTT
CDR3: CAWSGGGQGYAGELFF

V: TRBV6-5
J: TRBJ2-3
D: TRBD1
size: .
DNA: TGTGCCAGCAGTTACGCGGGACAGGGAAGCACAGATACGCAGTATTTT
CDR3: CASSYAGQGSTDTQYF

V: TRBV29-1
J: TRBJ2-7
D: TRBD1
size: .
DNA: TGCAGCGTTGTTAGGCAGGGGGTTCGAGACGAGCAGTACTTC
CDR3: CSVVRQGVRDEQYF

V: TRBV7-8
J: TRBJ2-1
D: .
size: .
DNA: TGTGCCAGCAGCCCCCTCAGGTCAGCAAATGAGCAGTTCTTC
CDR3: CASSPLRSANEQFF

V: TRBV6-1
J: TRBJ2-7
D: .
size: few
DNA: TGTGCCAGCAGTGAATACAGCCTGAGCTCCTACGAGCAGTACTTC
CDR3: CASSEYSLSSYEQYF

V: TRBV2
J: TRBJ2-3
D: TRBD2
size: few
DNA: TGTGCCAGCAGTAAAGGAGGGACTAGCGGGAGCACAGATACGCAGTATTTT
CDR3: CASSKGGTSGSTDTQYF

V: TRBV11-2
J: TRBJ2-5
D: TRBD2
size: .
DNA: TGTGCCAGCAGCCCGAGGGGTAGCGGGGGGGCCAAGACCCAGTACTTC
CDR3: CASSPRGSGGAKTQYF

V: TRBV5-4
J: TRBJ1-1
D: .
size: .
DNA: TGTGCCAGCAGCTTGAGGGGGGGAAGTGAAGCTTTCTTT
CDR3: CASSLRGGSEAFF

V: TRBV27
J: TRBJ2-7
D: .
size: .
DNA: TGTGCCAGCAGTGGGCACTCCTACGAGCAGTACTTC
CDR3: CASSGHSYEQYF

V: TRBV6-5
J: TRBJ2-2
D: .
size: .
DNA: TGTGCCAGCCGGCGCGGGTACACCGGGGAGCTGTTTTTT
CDR3: CASRRGYTGELFF

V: TRBV7-6
J: TRBJ2-2
D: TRBD1
size: once
DNA: TGTGCCAGCAGCCCCGGGACAGGGAACACCGGGGAGCTGTTTTTT
CDR3: CASSPGTGNTGELFF

V: TRBV11-2
J: TRBJ1-2
D: .
size: .
DNA: TGTGCCAGCAGCTTAGCGGGATTGCATGGCTACACCTTC
CDR3: CASSLAGLHGYTF

V: TRBV7-9
J: TRBJ2-6
D: TRBD1
size: .
DNA: TGTGCCAGCAGCTTATCGGACAGGGGGGCCGGGGCCAACGGCCTGACTTTC
CDR3: CASSLSDRGAGANGLTF

V: TRBV7-9
J: TRBJ1-3
D: .
size: .
DNA: TGTGCCAGCAGCCCGACAGGAGGCCCCACTGGAAACACCATATATTTT
CDR3: CASSPTGGPTGNTIYF